Listed here is a single TCR beta chain. The CDR3 spans 13 residues. Trimming took off 3 bases at V and 1 base at J, with 6 bases between the two ends. The sample belongs to a study of blood T cell repertoires in COVID-19. Looking at the study overall: PBMCs, B-cell-depleted T cells, or T cells were the source of the cDNA or gDNA that made up the material.

Authors' methods: For nucleated cells, counts were estimated from reference gene primer amplification. TCRdb keeps only in-frame clones here, not all; method: immunoSEQ multiplex PCR. V, J and clone size derive from that table, while D and trimming were established from the DNA sequence. The table records 55,000 to 80,000 clones, approximately 86% of them present only once. This TCR was sampled from a human donor in a cohort sampled during active COVID-19. The genes are TRBV12-3 or TRBV12-4 and TRBJ1-1; D is ambiguous. The sequenced material came from peripheral blood. The DNA for the CDR3 is TGTGCCAGCAGTTTGGAGGGGAACACTGAAGCTTTCTTT. Translated: CASSLEGNTEAFF.